A single sample gave rise to the 5 T cell receptor beta chains below, sequenced in a study of T-cell memory formation after mild COVID-19. A single record per CDR3 protein comes from TCRdb applying MiXCR to the 5' RACE reads. The sample lists about 150,000 distinct CDR3 sequences, roughly 15% seen once, with 14% in the top ten. Sequencing input: PBMCs or a T cell subset sorted from them (not recorded which). These TCRs come from an adult woman who had mild COVID-19 (a few samples of this study predate the infection). Cell type and time point are not known.

This clonotype was detected only a few times. This chain connects TRBV12-3 or TRBV12-4 to TRBJ2-2; possible D gene TRBD1, 6 bases. With 8 bases removed from V and 2 bases from J, the gap between germline ends came to 9 bases. The CDR3 totals 13 residues. The CDR3 reads CASSGQNTGELFF. CDR3 in DNA: TGTGCCAGCTCGGGACAAAACACCGGGGAGCTGTTTTTT.

CDR3: CSVGTGGNTGELFF. The CDR3 nucleotides are TGCAGCGTGGGGACAGGGGGTAACACCGGGGAGCTGTTTTTT. This chain links TRBV29-1 with TRBJ2-2; TRBD1 matches at 11 bases. The CDR3 is 14 residues long. Trimming took 6 bases from V and 2 from J; bases not matched to a gene: 2. Germline-derived CDR1 and CDR2 are SQVTM and ANQGSEA.

In this sample, this clonotype turned up a few times. The DNA for the CDR3 is TGTGCCAGCCGGGGGGCGGCAGATACGCAGTATTTT. Translating it yields CASRGAADTQYF. This chain connects TRBV6-6 to TRBJ2-3, with TRBD2 as a possible D gene (7 bases). The CDR3 consists of 12 residues. Germline V gene lookup returns CDR1 MNHNY and CDR2 SVGAGI (reference sequence). V lost 8 bases to trimming and J lost 4 bases, with 10 bases between them.

The chain is built from TRBV4-1 and TRBJ2-7; 8 bases align to TRBD1. Germline CDR1 MGHRA, CDR2 YSYEKL. This CDR3 has 14 amino acids. J was trimmed by 4 bases and V by 0 bases; bases with no gene match: 2. The CDR3 protein is CASSQDRTGYEQYF. In DNA, the CDR3 is TGCGCCAGCAGCCAAGATCGGACAGGGTACGAGCAGTACTTC.

The chain joins TRBV7-9 to TRBJ2-4; TRBD2 is a possible D gene (6 bases). Germline CDR1 reads SEHNR; CDR2 reads FQNEAQ (reference sequence). This CDR3 is 14 amino acids long. V was pared by 0 bases and J by 6 bases, with 9 bases between. The CDR3 DNA reads TGTGCCAGCAGCTTAGCCGGGACTTCAAACATTCAGTACTTC. As protein: CASSLAGTSNIQYF.